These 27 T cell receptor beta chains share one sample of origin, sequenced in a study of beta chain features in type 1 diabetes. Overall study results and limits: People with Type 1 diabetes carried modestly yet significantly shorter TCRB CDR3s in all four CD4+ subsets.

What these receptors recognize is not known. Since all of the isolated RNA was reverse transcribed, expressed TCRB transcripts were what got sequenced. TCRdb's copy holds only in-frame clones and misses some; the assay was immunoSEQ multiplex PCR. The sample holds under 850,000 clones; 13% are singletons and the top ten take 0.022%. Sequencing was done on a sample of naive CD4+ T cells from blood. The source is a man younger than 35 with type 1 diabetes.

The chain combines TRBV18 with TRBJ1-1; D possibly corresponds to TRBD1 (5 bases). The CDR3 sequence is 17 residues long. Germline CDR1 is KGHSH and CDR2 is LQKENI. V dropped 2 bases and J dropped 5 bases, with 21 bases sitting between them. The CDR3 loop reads CASSPFRAGLGLTEAFF. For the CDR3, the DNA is TGTGCCAGCTCACCATTTCGCGCAGGGTTAGGGTTGACTGAAGCTTTCTTT.

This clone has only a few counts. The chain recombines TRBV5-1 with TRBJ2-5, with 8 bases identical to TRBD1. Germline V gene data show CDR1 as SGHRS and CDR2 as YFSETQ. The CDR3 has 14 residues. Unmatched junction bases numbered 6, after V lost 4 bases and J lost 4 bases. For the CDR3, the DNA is TGCGCCAGCAGCCCGGACAGGGATGGAGAGACCCAGTACTTC. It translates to CASSPDRDGETQYF.

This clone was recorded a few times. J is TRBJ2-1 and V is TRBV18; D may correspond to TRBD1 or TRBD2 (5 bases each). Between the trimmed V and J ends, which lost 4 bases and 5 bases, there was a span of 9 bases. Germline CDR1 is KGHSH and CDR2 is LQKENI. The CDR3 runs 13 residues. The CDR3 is CASSRDENNEQFF. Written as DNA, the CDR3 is TGTGCCAGCTCACGGGACGAGAACAATGAGCAGTTCTTC.

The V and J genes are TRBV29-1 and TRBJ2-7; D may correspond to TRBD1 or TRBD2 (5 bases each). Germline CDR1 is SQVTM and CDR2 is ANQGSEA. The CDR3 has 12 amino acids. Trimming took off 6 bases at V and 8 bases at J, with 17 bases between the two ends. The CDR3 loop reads CSVRDPVRQQYF. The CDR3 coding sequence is TGCAGCGTACGGGACCCTGTCCGACAGCAGTACTTC.

CDR3 region: CATRDSTVHEQYF. In DNA, the CDR3 is TGTGCCACGCGGGACTCCACCGTCCACGAGCAGTACTTC. The rearrangement links TRBV10-3 to TRBJ2-7, with a possible D match to TRBD2 (6 bases). V shed 10 bases and J shed 5 bases, with 18 bases lying between them. The germline V gene encodes CDR1 ENHRY and CDR2 SYGVKD. This CDR3 is 13 amino acids long.

This CDR3 is CATSRARGDNSPLHF. CDR3 in DNA: TGTGCCACCAGCAGAGCGCGCGGGGATAATTCACCCCTCCACTTT. This chain connects TRBV15 to TRBJ1-6; D not certain. The V gene's germline CDR1 is LNHNV and CDR2 YYDKDF (reference sequence). The V end lost 1 base, the J end lost 5 bases, and 9 bases lay between the germline ends. This CDR3 region has 15 residues.

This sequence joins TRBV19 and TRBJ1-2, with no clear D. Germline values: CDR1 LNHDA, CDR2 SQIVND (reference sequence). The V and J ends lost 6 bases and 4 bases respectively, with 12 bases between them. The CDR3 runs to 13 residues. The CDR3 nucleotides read TGTGCCAGTAGCCTCGGAGCAGCCTATGGCTACACCTTC. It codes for CASSLGAAYGYTF.

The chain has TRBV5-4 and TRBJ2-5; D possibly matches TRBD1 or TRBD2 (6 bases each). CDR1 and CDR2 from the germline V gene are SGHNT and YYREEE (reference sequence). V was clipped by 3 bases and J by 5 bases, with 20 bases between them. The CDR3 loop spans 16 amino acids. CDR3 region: CASSSLVGGARETQYF. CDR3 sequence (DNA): TGTGCCAGCAGCTCCCTGGTGGGGGGCGCGCGGGAGACCCAGTACTTC.

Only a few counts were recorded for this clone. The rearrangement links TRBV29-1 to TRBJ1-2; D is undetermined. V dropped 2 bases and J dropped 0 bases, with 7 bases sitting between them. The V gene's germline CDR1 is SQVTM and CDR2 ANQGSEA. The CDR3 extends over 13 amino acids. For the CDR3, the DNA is TGCAGCGTTGAAAAGGAAACTAACTATGGCTACACCTTC. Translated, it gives CSVEKETNYGYTF.

The CDR3 loop is CASRRRSSYNEQFF. CDR3 in DNA: TGTGCTTCACGGCGGCGGAGCTCCTACAATGAGCAGTTCTTC. The rearrangement links TRBV11-2 to TRBJ2-1, with unresolved D. The CDR3 has 14 amino acids. Germline-derived CDR1 and CDR2 are SGHAT and FQNNGV.

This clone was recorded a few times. In DNA form, the CDR3 reads TGTGCCAGCAGCCCCGGGACTAGCGGGGTAGAGCAGTACTTC. Translating it yields CASSPGTSGVEQYF. The chain employs TRBV7-3 and TRBJ2-7, with 13 positions matching TRBD2. J gave up 7 bases and V 5 bases, and 5 bases lay outside the gene matches. The CDR3 is 14 amino acids. Germline-derived CDR1 and CDR2 are SGHTA and FQGTGA.

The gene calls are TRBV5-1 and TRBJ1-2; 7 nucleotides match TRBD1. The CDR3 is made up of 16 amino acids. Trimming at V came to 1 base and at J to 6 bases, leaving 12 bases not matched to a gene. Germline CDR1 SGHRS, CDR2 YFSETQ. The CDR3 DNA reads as TGCGCCAGCAGCTTGACCGACCTACAGGGGCTGCATGGCTACACCTTC. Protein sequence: CASSLTDLQGLHGYTF.

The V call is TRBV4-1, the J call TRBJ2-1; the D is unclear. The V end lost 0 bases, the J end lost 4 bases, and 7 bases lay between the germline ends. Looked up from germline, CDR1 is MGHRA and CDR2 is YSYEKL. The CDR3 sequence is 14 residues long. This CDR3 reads CASSQDLEYNEQFF. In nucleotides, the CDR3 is TGCGCCAGCAGCCAAGATTTAGAGTACAATGAGCAGTTCTTC.

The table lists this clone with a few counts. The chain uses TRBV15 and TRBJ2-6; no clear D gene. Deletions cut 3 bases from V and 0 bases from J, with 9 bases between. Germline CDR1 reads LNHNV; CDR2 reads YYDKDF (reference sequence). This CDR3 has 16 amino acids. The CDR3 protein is CATSSFSHSGANVLTF. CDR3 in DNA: TGTGCCACCAGCAGTTTCTCGCACTCTGGGGCCAACGTCCTGACTTTC.

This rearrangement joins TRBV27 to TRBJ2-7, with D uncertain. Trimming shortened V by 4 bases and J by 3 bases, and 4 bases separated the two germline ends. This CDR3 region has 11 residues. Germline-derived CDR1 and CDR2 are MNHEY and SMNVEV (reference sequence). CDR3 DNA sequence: TGTGCCAGCAGTTCTAACTACGAGCAGTACTTC. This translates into CASSSNYEQYF.

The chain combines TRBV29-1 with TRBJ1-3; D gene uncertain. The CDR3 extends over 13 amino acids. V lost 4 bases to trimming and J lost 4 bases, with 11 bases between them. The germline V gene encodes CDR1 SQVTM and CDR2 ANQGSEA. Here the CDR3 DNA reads TGCAGCGTTGTAGAGGGTTCGGGAAACACCATATATTTT. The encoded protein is CSVVEGSGNTIYF.

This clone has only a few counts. The CDR3 sequence: CASDQMAGPNTEAFF. The CDR3 DNA sequence: TGTGCCAGCGATCAAATGGCAGGGCCGAACACTGAAGCTTTCTTT. The rearrangement links TRBV28 to TRBJ1-1, with D perhaps matching TRBD1 (5 bases). Trimming cost V 8 bases and J 1 base, with 17 bases left between them. This CDR3 is built from 15 residues. CDR1 MDHEN and CDR2 SYDVKM come from the germline V gene.

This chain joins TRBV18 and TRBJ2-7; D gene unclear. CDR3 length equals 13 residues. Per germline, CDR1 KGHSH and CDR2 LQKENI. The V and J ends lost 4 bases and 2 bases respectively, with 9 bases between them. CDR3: CASSQGNPYEQYF. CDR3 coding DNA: TGTGCCAGCTCACAGGGAAACCCCTACGAGCAGTACTTC.

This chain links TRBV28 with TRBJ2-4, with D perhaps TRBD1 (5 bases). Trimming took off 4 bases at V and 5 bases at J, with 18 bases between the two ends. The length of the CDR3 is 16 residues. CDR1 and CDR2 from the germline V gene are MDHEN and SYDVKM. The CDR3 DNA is TGTGCCAGCAGTTCGACAGACGTCCTTGGGGAAAACATTCAGTACTTC. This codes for CASSSTDVLGENIQYF.

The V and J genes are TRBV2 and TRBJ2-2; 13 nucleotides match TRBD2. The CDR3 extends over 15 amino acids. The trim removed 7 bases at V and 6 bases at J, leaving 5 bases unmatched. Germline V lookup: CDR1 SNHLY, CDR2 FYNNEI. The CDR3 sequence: CASIRLAGGPGELFF. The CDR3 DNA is TGTGCCAGCATTAGACTAGCGGGGGGTCCCGGGGAGCTGTTTTTT.

In DNA form, the CDR3 reads TGTGCCAGCAGTGTGGGGGTGGGAGCGGGGGCAGATACGCAGTATTTT. Its protein product is CASSVGVGAGADTQYF. This chain links TRBV6-1 with TRBJ2-3; the match to TRBD2 covers 8 bases. The CDR3 runs to 16 residues. The germline V gene encodes CDR1 MNHNS and CDR2 SASEGT. Losses at the gene ends were 4 bases for V and 4 bases for J; bases not matched to a gene: 10.

The CDR3 reads CASKNGQGSSWAEAFF. DNA for the CDR3: TGCGCCAGCAAAAATGGGCAGGGATCATCGTGGGCTGAAGCTTTCTTT. This chain uses TRBV5-1 with TRBJ1-1; TRBD1 is a possible D gene (5 bases). Trimming took off 6 bases at V and 6 bases at J, with 24 bases between the two ends. The germline V gene has CDR1 SGHRS and CDR2 YFSETQ. This CDR3 contains 16 residues.

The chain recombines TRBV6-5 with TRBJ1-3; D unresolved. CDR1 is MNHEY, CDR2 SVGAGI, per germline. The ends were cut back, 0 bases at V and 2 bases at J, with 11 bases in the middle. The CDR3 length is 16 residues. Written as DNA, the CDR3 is TGTGCCAGCAGTTACTCACCGTATATGGCTGGAAACACCATATATTTT. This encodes CASSYSPYMAGNTIYF.

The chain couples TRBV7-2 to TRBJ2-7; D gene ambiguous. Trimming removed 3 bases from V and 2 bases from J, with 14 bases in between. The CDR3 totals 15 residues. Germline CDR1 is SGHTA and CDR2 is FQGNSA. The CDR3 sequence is CASSLVGITTYEQYF. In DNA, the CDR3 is TGTGCCAGCAGCTTGGTCGGCATTACCACCTACGAGCAGTACTTC. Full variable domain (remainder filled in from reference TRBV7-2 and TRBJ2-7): GAGVSQSPSNKVTEKGKDVELRCDPISGHTALYWYRQSLGQGLEFLIYFQGNSAPDKSGLPSDRFSAERTGGSVSTLTIQRTQQEDSAVYLCASSLVGITTYEQYFGPGTRLTVT.

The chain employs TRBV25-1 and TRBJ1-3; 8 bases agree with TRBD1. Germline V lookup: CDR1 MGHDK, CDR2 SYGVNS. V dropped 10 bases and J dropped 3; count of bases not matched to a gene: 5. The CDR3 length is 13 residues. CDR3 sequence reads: CATQGAGGNTIYF. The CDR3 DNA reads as TGTGCCACCCAGGGGGCTGGTGGAAACACCATATATTTT.

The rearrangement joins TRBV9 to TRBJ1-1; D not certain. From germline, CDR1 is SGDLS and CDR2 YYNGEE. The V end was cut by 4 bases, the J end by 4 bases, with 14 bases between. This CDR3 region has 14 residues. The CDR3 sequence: CASSSRPGGTEAFF. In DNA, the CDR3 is TGTGCCAGCAGCTCACGACCTGGAGGCACTGAAGCTTTCTTT.

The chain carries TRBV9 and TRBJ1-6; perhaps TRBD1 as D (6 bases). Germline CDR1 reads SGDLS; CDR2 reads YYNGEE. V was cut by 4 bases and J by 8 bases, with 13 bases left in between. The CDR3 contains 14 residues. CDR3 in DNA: TGTGCCAGCAGCTCCGGGACAAGGGATTCACCCCTCCACTTT. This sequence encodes CASSSGTRDSPLHF.